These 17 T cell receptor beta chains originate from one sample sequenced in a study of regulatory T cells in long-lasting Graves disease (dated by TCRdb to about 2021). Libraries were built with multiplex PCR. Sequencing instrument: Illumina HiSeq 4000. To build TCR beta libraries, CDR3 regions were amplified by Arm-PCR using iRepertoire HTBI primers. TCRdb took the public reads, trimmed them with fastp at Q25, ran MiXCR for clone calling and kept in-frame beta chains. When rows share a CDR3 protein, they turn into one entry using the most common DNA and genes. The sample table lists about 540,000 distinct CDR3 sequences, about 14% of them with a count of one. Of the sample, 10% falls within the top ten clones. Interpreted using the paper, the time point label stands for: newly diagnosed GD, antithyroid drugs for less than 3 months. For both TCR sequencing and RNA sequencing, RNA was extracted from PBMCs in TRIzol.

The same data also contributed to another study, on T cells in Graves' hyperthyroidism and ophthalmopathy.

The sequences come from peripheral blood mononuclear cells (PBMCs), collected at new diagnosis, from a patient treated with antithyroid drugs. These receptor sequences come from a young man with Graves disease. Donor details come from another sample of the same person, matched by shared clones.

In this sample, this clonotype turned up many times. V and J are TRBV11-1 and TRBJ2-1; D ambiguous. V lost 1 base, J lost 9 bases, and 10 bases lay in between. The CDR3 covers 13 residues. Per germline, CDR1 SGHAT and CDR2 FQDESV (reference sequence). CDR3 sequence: CASSLDPYGEQFF. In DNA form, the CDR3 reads TGTGCCAGCAGCTTAGACCCCTACGGTGAGCAGTTCTTC.

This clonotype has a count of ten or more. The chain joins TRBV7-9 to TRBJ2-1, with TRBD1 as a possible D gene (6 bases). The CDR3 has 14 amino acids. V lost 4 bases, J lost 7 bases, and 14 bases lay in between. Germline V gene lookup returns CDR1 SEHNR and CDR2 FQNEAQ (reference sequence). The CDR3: CASSSYRVGNEQFF. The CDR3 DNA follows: TGTGCCAGCAGCTCCTACAGGGTAGGGAATGAGCAGTTCTTC.

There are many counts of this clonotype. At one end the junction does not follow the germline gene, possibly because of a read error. The CDR3 DNA sequence: TGTGCCAGCAGCTACACTGGCAATGAGCAGTTCTTC. Translating gives CASSYTGNEQFF. The gene calls are TRBV5-1 and TRBJ2-1, with D unclear. The CDR3 has 12 amino acids. Germline CDR1 reads SGHRS; CDR2 reads YFSETQ.

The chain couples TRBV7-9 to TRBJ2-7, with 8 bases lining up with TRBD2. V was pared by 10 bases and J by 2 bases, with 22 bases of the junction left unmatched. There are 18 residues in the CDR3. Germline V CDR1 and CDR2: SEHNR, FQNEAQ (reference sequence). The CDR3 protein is CATPPLASGWVFTYEQYF. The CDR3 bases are TGTGCCACCCCTCCCTTGGCTAGCGGGTGGGTGTTTACCTACGAGCAGTACTTC.

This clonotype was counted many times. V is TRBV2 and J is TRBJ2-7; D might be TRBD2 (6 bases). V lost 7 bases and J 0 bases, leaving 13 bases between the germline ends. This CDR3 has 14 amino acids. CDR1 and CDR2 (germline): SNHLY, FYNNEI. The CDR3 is CASTGGVLSYEQYF. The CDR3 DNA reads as TGTGCCAGCACCGGGGGTGTCCTCTCCTACGAGCAGTACTTC.

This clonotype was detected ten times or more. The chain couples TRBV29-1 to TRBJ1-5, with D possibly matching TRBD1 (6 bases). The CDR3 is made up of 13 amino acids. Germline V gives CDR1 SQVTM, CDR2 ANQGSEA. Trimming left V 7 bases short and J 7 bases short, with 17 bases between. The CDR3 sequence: CSAKGGTGQPQHF. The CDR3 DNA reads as TGCAGCGCCAAGGGGGGGACTGGACAGCCCCAGCATTTT.

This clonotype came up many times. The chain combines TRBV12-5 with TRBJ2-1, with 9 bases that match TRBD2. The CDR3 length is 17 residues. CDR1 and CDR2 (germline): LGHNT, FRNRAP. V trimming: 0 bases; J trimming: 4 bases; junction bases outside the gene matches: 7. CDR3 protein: CASGLVAGGGGYNEQFF. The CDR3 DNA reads TGTGCTAGTGGTTTGGTTGCGGGAGGGGGCGGGTACAATGAGCAGTTCTTC. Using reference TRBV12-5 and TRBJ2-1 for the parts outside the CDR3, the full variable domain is DARVTQTPRHKVTEMGQEVTMRCQPILGHNTVFWYRQTMMQGLELLAYFRNRAPLDDSGMPKDRFSAEMPDATLATLKIQPSEPRDSAVYFCASGLVAGGGGYNEQFFGPGTRLTVL.

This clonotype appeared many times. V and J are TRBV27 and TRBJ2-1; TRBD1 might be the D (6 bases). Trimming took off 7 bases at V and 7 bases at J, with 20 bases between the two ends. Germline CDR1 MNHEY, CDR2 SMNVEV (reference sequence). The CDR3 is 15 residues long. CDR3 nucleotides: TGTGCCAGCAACCCGACGGACAGCCTTGGGAATGAGCAGTTCTTC. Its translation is CASNPTDSLGNEQFF.

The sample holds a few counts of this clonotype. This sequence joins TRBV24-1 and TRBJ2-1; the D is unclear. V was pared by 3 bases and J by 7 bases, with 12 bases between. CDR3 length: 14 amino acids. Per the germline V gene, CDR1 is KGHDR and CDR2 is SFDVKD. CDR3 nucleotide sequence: TGTGCCACCAGTGATCTCTCCATCATTAATGAGCAGTTCTTC. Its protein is CATSDLSIINEQFF.

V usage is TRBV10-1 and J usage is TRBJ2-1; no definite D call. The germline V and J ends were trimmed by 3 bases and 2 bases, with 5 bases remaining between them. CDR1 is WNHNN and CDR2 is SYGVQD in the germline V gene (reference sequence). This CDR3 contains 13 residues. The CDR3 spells CASSEGPYNEQFF. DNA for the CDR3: TGCGCCAGCAGTGAAGGGCCCTACAATGAGCAGTTCTTC.

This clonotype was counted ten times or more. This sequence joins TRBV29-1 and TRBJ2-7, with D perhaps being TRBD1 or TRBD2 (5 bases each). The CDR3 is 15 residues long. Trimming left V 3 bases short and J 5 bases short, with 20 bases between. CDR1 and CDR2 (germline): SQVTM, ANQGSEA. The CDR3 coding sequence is TGCAGCGTTGAGGTTCCGGGACGCCCAAGTGACGAGCAGTACTTC. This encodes CSVEVPGRPSDEQYF.

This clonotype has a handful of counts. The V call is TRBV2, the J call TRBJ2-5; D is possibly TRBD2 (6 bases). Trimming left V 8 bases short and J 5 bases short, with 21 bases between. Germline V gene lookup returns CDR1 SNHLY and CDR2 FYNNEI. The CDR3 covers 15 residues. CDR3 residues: CASGPGETQGETQYF. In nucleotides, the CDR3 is TGTGCCAGCGGGCCGGGAGAGACCCAAGGGGAGACCCAGTACTTC.

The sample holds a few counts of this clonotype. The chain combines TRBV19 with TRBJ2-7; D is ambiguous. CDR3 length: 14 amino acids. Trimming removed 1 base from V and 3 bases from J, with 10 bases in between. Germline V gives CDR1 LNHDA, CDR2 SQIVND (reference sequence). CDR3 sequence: CASSIAGPGYEQYF. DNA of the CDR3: TGTGCCAGTAGTATAGCTGGGCCAGGCTACGAGCAGTACTTC. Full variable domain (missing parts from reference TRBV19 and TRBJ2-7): DGGITQSPKYLFRKEGQNVTLSCEQNLNHDAMYWYRQDPGQGLRLIYYSQIVNDFQKGDIAEGYSVSREKKESFPLTVTSAQKNPTAFYLCASSIAGPGYEQYFGPGTRLTVT.

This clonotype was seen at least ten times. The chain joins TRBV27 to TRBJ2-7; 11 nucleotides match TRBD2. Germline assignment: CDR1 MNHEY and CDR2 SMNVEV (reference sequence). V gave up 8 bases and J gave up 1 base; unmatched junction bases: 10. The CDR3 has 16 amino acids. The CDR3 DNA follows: TGTGCCAGCCGCAGAGCAACTAGCGGGAGTTCCTACGAGCAGTACTTC. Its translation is CASRRATSGSSYEQYF.

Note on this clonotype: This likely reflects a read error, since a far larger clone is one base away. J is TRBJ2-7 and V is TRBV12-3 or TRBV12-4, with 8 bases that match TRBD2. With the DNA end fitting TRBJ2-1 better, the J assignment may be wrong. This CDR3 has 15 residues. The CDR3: CASSLRREGQETQFF. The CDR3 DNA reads TGTGCCAGCAGTTTAAGACGGGAGGGCCAAGAGACCCAGTTCTTC.

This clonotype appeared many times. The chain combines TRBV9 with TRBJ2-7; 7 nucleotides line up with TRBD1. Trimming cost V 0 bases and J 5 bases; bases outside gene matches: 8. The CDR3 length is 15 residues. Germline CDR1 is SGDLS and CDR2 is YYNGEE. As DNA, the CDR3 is TGTGCCAGCAGCGTAGAGAACAGGGGTGGCGACGAGCAGTACTTC. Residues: CASSVENRGGDEQYF. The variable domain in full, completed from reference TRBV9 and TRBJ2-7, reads DSGVTQTPKHLITATGQRVTLRCSPRSGDLSVYWYQQSLDQGLQFLIQYYNGEERAKGNILERFSAQQFPDLHSELNLSSLELGDSALYFCASSVENRGGDEQYFGPGTRLTVT.

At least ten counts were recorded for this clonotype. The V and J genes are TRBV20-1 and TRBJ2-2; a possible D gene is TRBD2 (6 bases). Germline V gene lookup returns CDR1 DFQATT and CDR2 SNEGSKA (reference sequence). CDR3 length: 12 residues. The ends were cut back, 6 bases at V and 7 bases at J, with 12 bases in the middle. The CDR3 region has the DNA TGCAGTGCAAGGGACTTACGCGGGGAGCTGTTTTTT. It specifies CSARDLRGELFF.